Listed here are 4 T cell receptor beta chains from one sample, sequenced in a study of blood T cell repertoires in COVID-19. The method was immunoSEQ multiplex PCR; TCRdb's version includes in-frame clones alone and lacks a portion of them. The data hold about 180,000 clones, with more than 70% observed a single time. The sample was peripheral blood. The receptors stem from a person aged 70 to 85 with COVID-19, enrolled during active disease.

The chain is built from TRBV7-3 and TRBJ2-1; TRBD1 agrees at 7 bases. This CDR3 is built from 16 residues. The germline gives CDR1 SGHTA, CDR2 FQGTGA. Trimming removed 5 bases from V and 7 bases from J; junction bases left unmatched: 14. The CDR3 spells CASSTRGGAKGNEQFF. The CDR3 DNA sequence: TGTGCCAGCAGCACGCGAGGGGGCGCGAAGGGGAATGAGCAGTTCTTC. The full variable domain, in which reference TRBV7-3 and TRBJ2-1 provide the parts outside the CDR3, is GAGVSQTPSNKVTEKGKYVELRCDPISGHTALYWYRQSLGQGPEFLIYFQGTGAADDSGLPNDRFFAVRPEGSVSTLKIQRTERGDSAVYLCASSTRGGAKGNEQFFGPGTRLTVL.

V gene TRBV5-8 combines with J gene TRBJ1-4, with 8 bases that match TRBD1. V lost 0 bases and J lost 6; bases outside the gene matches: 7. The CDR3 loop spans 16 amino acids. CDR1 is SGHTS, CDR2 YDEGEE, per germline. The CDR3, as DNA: TGTGCCAGCAGCTTGGGGCAGGGGGCCCCATATGAAAAACTGTTTTTT. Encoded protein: CASSLGQGAPYEKLFF.

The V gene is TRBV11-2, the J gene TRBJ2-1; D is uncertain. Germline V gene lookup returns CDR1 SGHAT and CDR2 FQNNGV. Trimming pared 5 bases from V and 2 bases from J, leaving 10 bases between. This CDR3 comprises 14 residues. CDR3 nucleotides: TGTGCCAGCAGCCCCCCTAGGCCCTACAATGAGCAGTTCTTC. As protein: CASSPPRPYNEQFF.

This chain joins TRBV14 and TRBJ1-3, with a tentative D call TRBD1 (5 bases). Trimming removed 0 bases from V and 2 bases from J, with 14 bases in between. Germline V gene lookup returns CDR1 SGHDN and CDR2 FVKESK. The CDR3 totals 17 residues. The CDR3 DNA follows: TGTGCCAGCAGCCAAGATCTCGGGGGTGAGGCTGGAAACACCATATATTTT. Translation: CASSQDLGGEAGNTIYF.